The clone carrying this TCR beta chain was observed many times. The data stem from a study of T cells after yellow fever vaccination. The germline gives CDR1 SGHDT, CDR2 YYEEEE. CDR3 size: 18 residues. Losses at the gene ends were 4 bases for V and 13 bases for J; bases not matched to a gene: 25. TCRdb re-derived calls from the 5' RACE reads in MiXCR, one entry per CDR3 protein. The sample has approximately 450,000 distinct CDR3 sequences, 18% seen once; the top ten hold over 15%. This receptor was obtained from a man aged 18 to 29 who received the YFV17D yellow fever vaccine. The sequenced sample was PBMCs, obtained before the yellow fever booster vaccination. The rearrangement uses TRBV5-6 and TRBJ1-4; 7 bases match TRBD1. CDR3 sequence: CASSRERYRGVVMKGLFF. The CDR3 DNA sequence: TGTGCCAGCAGCCGGGAACGATACAGGGGCGTTGTAATGAAGGGACTGTTTTTT.